What follows are 5 T cell receptor beta chains derived from one specimen sequenced in a study of cytomegalovirus exposure and HLA in healthy donors. The PCR employed 60 Vbeta primers together with 13 Jbeta primers. Sequencing was performed with immunoSEQ multiplex PCR; in TCRdb, only in-frame clones are kept and a portion is missing. The listing records approximately 120,000 clones. The sequenced sample consisted of PBMCs. The receptor set was obtained from a man aged 18 to 29 in good health and CMV-seronegative.

Of note for this clone: Within the sample, other DNA sequences also encode this same CDR3. The J gene is TRBJ1-4, the V gene TRBV6-1, with TRBD1 identical over 7 bases. This CDR3 has 14 amino acids. CDR1 is MNHNS, CDR2 SASEGT, per germline. Trimming cost V 3 bases and J 8 bases; bases outside gene matches: 6. CDR3 nucleotide sequence: TGTGCCAGCAGTGAGGGGGACAGTAACGAAAAACTGTTTTTT. It codes for CASSEGDSNEKLFF.

The chain links TRBV27 to TRBJ1-1, with D maybe TRBD1 (6 bases). The CDR3 runs to 15 residues. Trimming removed 2 bases from V and 5 bases from J, with 15 bases in between. From germline, CDR1 is MNHEY and CDR2 SMNVEV (reference sequence). This chain's CDR3 is CASSLEGRGRTEAFF. The CDR3, as DNA: TGTGCCAGCAGTTTAGAGGGCAGGGGTAGGACTGAAGCTTTCTTT.

This chain joins TRBV5-1 and TRBJ2-2; 7 bases align to TRBD2. The V gene end was trimmed by 4 bases and the J gene end by 0 bases; junction bases not matched to a gene: 9. There are 17 residues in the CDR3. Germline V gene data show CDR1 as SGHRS and CDR2 as YFSETQ. In DNA, the CDR3 is TGCGCCAGCAGCCCAAGAGCGGGAACGTCGAACACCGGGGAGCTGTTTTTT. The encoded protein is CASSPRAGTSNTGELFF.

The chain employs TRBV5-1 and TRBJ2-1; D uncertain. CDR3 length equals 12 residues. Trimming removed 5 bases at V and 7 bases at J, with 10 bases between. Germline CDR1 SGHRS, CDR2 YFSETQ. The CDR3 loop is CASSWRSNEQFF. In DNA form, the CDR3 reads TGCGCCAGCAGTTGGCGGAGTAATGAGCAGTTCTTC.

The chain joins TRBV7-2 to TRBJ1-4; 7 nucleotides align to TRBD1. The CDR3 has 14 residues. Germline CDR1 and CDR2: SGHTA and FQGNSA. Losses at the gene ends were 5 bases for V and 5 bases for J; bases not matched to a gene: 5. CDR3 loop: CASSRDRVNEKLFF. CDR3 bases: TGTGCCAGCAGCCGGGACAGAGTAAATGAAAAACTGTTTTTT.